Presented here are 14 T cell receptor beta chains from one specimen sequenced in a study of regulatory and conventional T cells in RAG deficiency. Libraries were prepared by immunoSEQ multiplex PCR; TCRdb keeps only in-frame clonotypes and omits some of them. The repertoire includes 30,000 to 35,000 clones, about 78% of them detected once, and around 3.4% sits in the top ten. Genomic DNA came from blood conventional CD4+ T cells gated CD25-low CD127-high. The sample was also reused in another study, on regulatory T cells. As that report states: Primers: 52 TRBV forward and 13 TRBJ reverse.

Sequencing was done on a sample of CD4+ effector T cells sorted from blood. The source is a human donor in good health.

This chain joins TRBV7-6 and TRBJ1-4; D possibly corresponds to TRBD1 (5 bases). The germline V gene has CDR1 SGHVS and CDR2 FNYEAQ. With 5 bases removed from V and 7 bases from J, the gap between germline ends came to 14 bases. CDR3 length equals 14 residues. The CDR3 protein is CASSPATGREKLFF. DNA of the CDR3: TGTGCCAGCAGCCCTGCTACAGGTCGTGAAAAACTGTTTTTT.

CDR3 residues: CASSLDRGYDEQYF. For the CDR3, the DNA is TGCGCCAGCAGCTTGGACAGGGGGTACGACGAGCAGTACTTC. V usage is TRBV5-1 and J usage is TRBJ2-7; the match to TRBD1 covers 8 bases. The CDR3 spans 14 residues. Per germline, CDR1 SGHRS and CDR2 YFSETQ. V lost 0 bases to trimming and J lost 5 bases; unmatched junction nucleotides: 4.

CDR3: CASSDFLTEAFF. The CDR3 nucleotides read TGTGCCAGCAGCGATTTCTTGACTGAAGCTTTCTTT. The chain uses TRBV2 and TRBJ1-1; D gene unclear. V was pared by 6 bases and J by 5 bases, with 10 bases between. Per the germline V gene, CDR1 is SNHLY and CDR2 is FYNNEI. This CDR3 contains 12 residues.

The chain carries TRBV5-1 and TRBJ1-4, with D perhaps TRBD1 (6 bases). Germline V lookup: CDR1 SGHRS, CDR2 YFSETQ. The germline V and J ends were trimmed by 4 bases and 8 bases, with 15 bases remaining between them. This CDR3 comprises 14 residues. The CDR3 nucleotides read TGCGCCAGCAGCGATAGGGGGTTAGGCGAAAAACTGTTTTTT. It yields the protein CASSDRGLGEKLFF. The variable domain in full, with the rest retrieved from reference TRBV5-1 and TRBJ1-4, is KAGVTQTPRYLIKTRGQQVTLSCSPISGHRSVSWYQQTPGQGLQFLFEYFSETQRNKGNFPGRFSGRQFSNSRSEMNVSTLELGDSALYLCASSDRGLGEKLFFGSGTQLSVL.

Turning to this clone: A read error may account for a junction end that differs from germline. The V gene is TRBV7-2, the J gene TRBJ2-7; 14 bases match TRBD2. The CDR3 covers 17 residues. Germline V CDR1 and CDR2: SGHTA, FQGNSA. DNA for the CDR3: TGTGCCAGCAGCTTAACCCCAGGACTAGCGGGGGGCCCCCTCTCCCACTTC. The encoded protein is CASSLTPGLAGGPLSHF.

This clone was recorded a few times. The V call is TRBV7-2, the J call TRBJ1-2; D is perhaps TRBD1 (6 bases). Trimming removed 3 bases from V and 4 bases from J, with 15 bases in between. The CDR3 extends over 15 amino acids. Germline values: CDR1 SGHTA, CDR2 FQGNSA. The CDR3 here is CASSFPQGWGYGYTF. Written as DNA, the CDR3 is TGTGCCAGCAGCTTCCCACAGGGATGGGGCTATGGCTACACCTTC.

V and J are TRBV25-1 and TRBJ1-1; 7 nucleotides line up with TRBD1. The length of the CDR3 is 15 residues. The V segment lost 4 bases and the J segment 5 bases; nucleotides outside the gene matches: 10. Germline CDR1 reads MGHDK; CDR2 reads SYGVNS. The CDR3 spells CASSGGTARGTEAFF. As DNA, the CDR3 is TGTGCCAGCAGTGGAGGGACAGCCAGGGGAACTGAAGCTTTCTTT.

The rearrangement joins TRBV7-9 to TRBJ2-7; TRBD1 aligns across 7 bases. CDR1 is SEHNR and CDR2 is FQNEAQ in the germline V gene (reference sequence). The CDR3 is made up of 15 amino acids. V was pared by 5 bases and J by 1 base, with 8 bases of the junction left unmatched. CDR3 DNA sequence: TGTGCCAGCAGCCGAAGGACAGGTCTTTCCTACGAGCAGTACTTC. Amino acid sequence: CASSRRTGLSYEQYF.

The rearrangement joins TRBV30 to TRBJ1-2; TRBD1 matches 9 bases. The CDR3 sequence is 19 residues long. From germline, CDR1 is GTSNPN and CDR2 SVGIG (reference sequence). V lost 4 bases to trimming and J lost 3 bases; unmatched junction nucleotides: 21. CDR3 DNA sequence: TGTGCCTGGAATCTCCTCGGGACAGGGTTCTCCAGGGGGGACTATGGCTACACCTTC. The encoded protein is CAWNLLGTGFSRGDYGYTF.

This chain links TRBV28 with TRBJ1-5; D possibly corresponds to TRBD1 (6 bases). Germline CDR1 MDHEN, CDR2 SYDVKM. The CDR3 sequence is 16 residues long. The V and J ends lost 6 bases and 4 bases respectively, with 19 bases between them. Here the CDR3 reads CASRLEGGGGNQPQHF. The CDR3 coding sequence is TGTGCCAGCAGATTAGAAGGAGGGGGGGGGAATCAGCCCCAGCATTTT. The full variable domain, rest sourced from reference TRBV28 and TRBJ1-5, is DVKVTQSSRYLVKRTGEKVFLECVQDMDHENMFWYRQDPGLGLRLIYFSYDVKMKEKGDIPEGYSVSREKKERFSLILESASTNQTSMYLCASRLEGGGGNQPQHFGDGTRLSIL.

The rearrangement uses TRBV5-1 and TRBJ1-1; 7 bases fit TRBD1. Trimming at V came to 0 bases and at J to 2 bases, leaving 1 base not matched to a gene. Germline V gene data show CDR1 as SGHRS and CDR2 as YFSETQ. The CDR3 covers 14 residues. As DNA, the CDR3 is TGCGCCAGCAGCTTGGCAGGGGGTAACACTGAAGCTTTCTTT. Amino acid sequence: CASSLAGGNTEAFF.

This chain joins TRBV6-1 and TRBJ1-1; D is uncertain. V lost 4 bases and J 1 base, leaving 10 bases between the germline ends. Germline V gene data show CDR1 as MNHNS and CDR2 as SASEGT. The CDR3 is 14 residues long. This CDR3 reads CASSARFQNTEAFF. CDR3 bases: TGTGCCAGCAGTGCTCGATTCCAGAACACTGAAGCTTTCTTT.

CDR3 DNA sequence: TGTGCCAGCAGCTTCGACAGGAACACTGAAGCTTTCTTT. Protein: CASSFDRNTEAFF. V is TRBV11-1 and J is TRBJ1-1; TRBD1 is a possible D gene (5 bases). V gave up 3 bases and J gave up 1 base, with 6 bases separating them. Germline CDR1 reads SGHAT; CDR2 reads FQDESV (reference sequence). CDR3 size: 13 residues.

This chain links TRBV7-2 with TRBJ2-3; possible D gene TRBD1, 5 bases. Between the trimmed V and J ends, which lost 5 bases and 7 bases, there was a span of 13 bases. Germline values: CDR1 SGHTA, CDR2 FQGNSA. The CDR3 length is 13 residues. CDR3 amino acids: CASSQGIRNTQYF. CDR3 coding DNA: TGTGCCAGCAGCCAGGGTATACGTAATACGCAGTATTTT.